A single sample gave rise to the 20 T cell receptor beta chains below, sequenced in a study of shared clonotypes between healthy human individuals (dated by TCRdb to the early 2020s). The library came from the immunoSEQ multiplex PCR assay. Held by TCRdb, this immuneACCESS table contains in-frame sequences only and omits some clones. Under half of the omission traces to an unresolved V gene where checked; the cause of the rest is unknown. The sample table holds almost 700,000 clones, of which approximately 90% were seen once. Jointly, the top ten make up 24% of the sample. CD8 naive samples were obtained by positive selection for CCR7 among CD45RO-negative cells, yielding a CD45RA+CCR7+ population from which TemRA cells were excluded. The sample taken for sequencing was naive CD8+ T cells sorted from blood. The label giving this sample's cell subset or site can be read as: CD45RA+CCR7+. The receptors shown here come from a man younger than 40 in good health.

V and J are TRBV19 and TRBJ1-1; D is undetermined. The germline V gene has CDR1 LNHDA and CDR2 SQIVND (reference sequence). The length of the CDR3 is 13 residues. V was shortened by 6 bases and J by 4 bases, with 12 bases between the two germline ends. CDR3 region: CASREGMSTEAFF. The CDR3 DNA reads TGTGCCAGTAGAGAGGGTATGAGCACTGAAGCTTTCTTT.

The chain has TRBV10-3 and TRBJ1-1; TRBD1 matches 10 bases. The CDR3 consists of 15 residues. The germline V gene has CDR1 ENHRY and CDR2 SYGVKD. The J segment lost 4 bases and the V segment lost 3 bases, leaving 5 bases of the junction unmatched. The CDR3 DNA reads TGTGCCATCAGTGATGAGGACAGGGGGTTCACTGAAGCTTTCTTT. It specifies CAISDEDRGFTEAFF.

The chain has TRBV5-1 and TRBJ2-1; a possible D gene is TRBD1 (6 bases). This CDR3 spans 17 amino acids. V was cut by 4 bases and J by 2 bases, with 19 bases left in between. CDR1 is SGHRS and CDR2 is YFSETQ in the germline V gene. The CDR3: CASSLLTGRSAYNEQFF. In DNA, the CDR3 is TGCGCCAGCAGCCTACTGACAGGTCGTAGCGCCTACAATGAGCAGTTCTTC.

The chain joins TRBV7-9 to TRBJ2-5, with TRBD1 as a possible D gene (5 bases). With 3 bases removed from V and 1 base from J, the gap between germline ends came to 9 bases. This CDR3 comprises 14 residues. Germline CDR1 reads SEHNR; CDR2 reads FQNEAQ (reference sequence). The CDR3 spells CASSLPGRQETQYF. The CDR3 DNA reads as TGTGCCAGCAGCTTGCCAGGGCGCCAAGAGACCCAGTACTTC.

The rearrangement uses TRBV6-5 and TRBJ1-2; D is undetermined. CDR1 MNHEY and CDR2 SVGAGI come from the germline V gene. The CDR3 covers 12 residues. With 4 bases removed from V and 4 bases from J, the gap between germline ends came to 7 bases. CDR3 coding DNA: TGTGCCAGCAGTTTCGGGCCCTATGGCTACACCTTC. This translates into CASSFGPYGYTF.

This clone was found once. V gene TRBV6-5 combines with J gene TRBJ1-1; TRBD1 matches at 9 bases. V lost 8 bases, J lost 5 bases, and 6 bases stayed unmatched. The CDR3 length is 13 residues. Looked up from germline, CDR1 is MNHEY and CDR2 is SVGAGI. The DNA for the CDR3 is TGTGCCAGCCAGGGACAGGGTAAGACTGAAGCTTTCTTT. This sequence encodes CASQGQGKTEAFF.

The V and J genes are TRBV29-1 and TRBJ1-1, with D unclear. CDR3 size: 14 residues. V gave up 1 base and J gave up 8 bases, with 17 bases separating them. Germline CDR1 SQVTM, CDR2 ANQGSEA. CDR3 loop: CSVEVPAAGAEAFF. CDR3 in DNA: TGCAGCGTTGAAGTCCCCGCGGCGGGAGCAGAAGCTTTCTTT.

As concerns this clone: Relative to the germline gene, one junction end is altered; a read error may explain this. The chain is built from TRBV7-2 and TRBJ1-1; D is ambiguous. Germline CDR1 and CDR2: SGHTA and FQGNSA. This CDR3 region has 15 residues. The CDR3 nucleotides read TGTGCCGGCAGCCAAAACGGGGAGTTGAACACTGAAGCTTTCTTT. Its protein product is CAGSQNGELNTEAFF.

The chain's CDR3 is CASSLGFGEQFF. The CDR3 bases are TGTGCCAGCAGCTTAGGGTTCGGTGAGCAGTTCTTC. The chain couples TRBV13 to TRBJ2-1; D not resolved. V gave up 0 bases and J gave up 9 bases, with 6 bases separating them. This CDR3 region has 12 residues. Germline V gene lookup returns CDR1 PRHDT and CDR2 FYEKMQ (reference sequence).

The chain combines TRBV5-1 with TRBJ2-7, with a possible D match to TRBD1 (5 bases). Germline CDR1 is SGHRS and CDR2 is YFSETQ. V was pared by 3 bases and J by 3 bases, with 13 bases between. The CDR3 covers 14 residues. The DNA for the CDR3 is TGCGCCAGCAGCTCCACAGGAATTCACTACGAGCAGTACTTC. Translated, it gives CASSSTGIHYEQYF.

This clone was detected only a few times. The CDR3 nucleotides read TGTGCCAGCCGCCATTCAGGGAACGAGCAGTACTTC. This sequence encodes CASRHSGNEQYF. This chain connects TRBV27 to TRBJ2-7; perhaps TRBD1 as D (5 bases). Germline CDR1 is MNHEY and CDR2 is SMNVEV (reference sequence). V was shortened by 8 bases and J by 5 bases, with 13 bases between the two germline ends. CDR3 length equals 12 residues.

This chain joins TRBV9 and TRBJ2-7; D gene uncertain. The ends were cut back, 4 bases at V and 3 bases at J, with 5 bases in the middle. Germline CDR1 reads SGDLS; CDR2 reads YYNGEE. This CDR3 is 11 amino acids long. The CDR3 here is CASSSGYEQYF. CDR3 DNA: TGTGCCAGCAGCAGTGGCTACGAGCAGTACTTC. The full variable domain, rest sourced from reference TRBV9 and TRBJ2-7, is DSGVTQTPKHLITATGQRVTLRCSPRSGDLSVYWYQQSLDQGLQFLIQYYNGEERAKGNILERFSAQQFPDLHSELNLSSLELGDSALYFCASSSGYEQYFGPGTRLTVT.

The chain is built from TRBV9 and TRBJ2-2, with 7 bases identical to TRBD1. With 1 base clipped from V and 0 bases from J, the junction kept 6 bases outside the gene matches. Germline V lookup: CDR1 SGDLS, CDR2 YYNGEE. The CDR3 is 17 amino acids. The CDR3 DNA reads TGTGCCAGCAGCGTAAGTGGGGGACAGCCGAACACCGGGGAGCTGTTTTTT. It specifies CASSVSGGQPNTGELFF.

This clone was seen only a few times. This chain joins TRBV13 and TRBJ2-2; 10 bases align to TRBD1. V shed 5 bases and J 3 bases; nucleotides not matched to a gene: 3. CDR1 and CDR2 from the germline V gene are PRHDT and FYEKMQ (reference sequence). CDR3 length: 15 residues. The CDR3 sequence: CASSPGTGDTGELFF. The CDR3 coding sequence is TGTGCCAGCAGCCCCGGGACAGGGGACACCGGGGAGCTGTTTTTT.

V is TRBV27 and J is TRBJ2-5; D ambiguous. The CDR3 has 15 amino acids. With 4 bases removed from V and 5 bases from J, the gap between germline ends came to 17 bases. Germline values: CDR1 MNHEY, CDR2 SMNVEV (reference sequence). This CDR3 reads CASSSFQSDSETQYF. The CDR3 DNA reads TGTGCCAGCAGTTCGTTTCAGAGCGACTCGGAGACCCAGTACTTC.

This clone was detected once. The rearrangement joins TRBV18 to TRBJ1-2; D remains ambiguous. From germline, CDR1 is KGHSH and CDR2 LQKENI. There are 17 residues in the CDR3. Trimming removed 2 bases at V and 0 bases at J, with 16 bases between. For the CDR3, the DNA is TGTGCCAGCTCACCATTATTCGAGGGCCAGGCTAACTATGGCTACACCTTC. Its translation is CASSPLFEGQANYGYTF.

This chain uses TRBV5-6 with TRBJ1-2; D gene ambiguous. The CDR3 length is 17 residues. Germline V gene lookup returns CDR1 SGHDT and CDR2 YYEEEE. V shed 0 bases and J shed 4 bases, with 19 bases lying between them. CDR3 sequence (DNA): TGTGCCAGCAGCTTGGAAGGCCCCAGAGACCGGAGCTATGGCTACACCTTC. Translating gives CASSLEGPRDRSYGYTF.

This chain uses TRBV7-9 with TRBJ1-1, with D possibly being TRBD1 (5 bases). The germline gives CDR1 SEHNR, CDR2 FQNEAQ (reference sequence). The CDR3 runs to 18 residues. V lost 4 bases, J lost 5 bases, and 26 bases lay in between. The CDR3 protein is CASSSHNTRQGWWTEAFF. The CDR3 DNA follows: TGTGCCAGCAGCTCACACAATACCCGGCAGGGCTGGTGGACTGAAGCTTTCTTT.

This clone occurred once. V gene TRBV7-6 combines with J gene TRBJ2-4; 9 bases are a match to TRBD2. In germline, CDR1 is SGHVS, CDR2 FNYEAQ. Unmatched junction bases numbered 19, after V lost 1 base and J lost 6 bases. The CDR3 is made up of 20 amino acids. The CDR3 DNA reads TGTGCCAGCAGCTTAGAGACTCGGGGTTCTGGCGGGAGGGCTAGAAACATTCAGTACTTC. This sequence encodes CASSLETRGSGGRARNIQYF.

The chain is built from TRBV9 and TRBJ1-2; 9 bases match TRBD1. V dropped 4 bases and J dropped 7; count of bases not matched to a gene: 11. This CDR3 region has 15 residues. Germline CDR1 is SGDLS and CDR2 is YYNGEE. Here the CDR3 DNA reads TGTGCCAGCAGCCCACAACCGGGACAGGGAATTGGCTACACCTTC. This encodes CASSPQPGQGIGYTF.